The 5 T cell receptor beta chains given below trace back to one sample, sequenced in a study of T cell clusters in autoimmune cytopenias. Each sample's input was 200 to 300 ng genomic DNA, 35,000 to 40,000 genome equivalents. TRB rearrangements were amplified by touch-down multiplex PCR with mixed TRB-A/B primers. Reprocessing the multiplex PCR reads, TCRdb reports a single entry for every CDR3 protein and omits DNA. In all, the sample yields 6,000 to 9,500 distinct CDR3 sequences. The same specimen was also included in a second study, on T cell repertoires in aging, cancer and after chemotherapy.

The sample comprised peripheral blood. These receptors were taken from a human donor with an autoimmune cytopenia or autoimmune hepatitis (not recorded which).

This clonotype ranks as medium-sized in terms of frequency. This chain connects TRBV6-1 to TRBJ2-7. The CDR3 has 13 amino acids. Per germline, CDR1 MNHNS and CDR2 SASEGT. The chain's CDR3 is CASSDYREYEQYF.

Measured by frequency, this clonotype is medium-sized. The CDR3 is CASSPTTSYEQYF. The chain has TRBV7-6 and TRBJ2-7; TCRdb's D call, TRBD2, is unchecked because there is no DNA. Germline V CDR1 and CDR2: SGHVS, FNYEAQ. This CDR3 comprises 13 residues.

CDR3: CASSPTSGAGNTIYF. This chain joins TRBV7-9 and TRBJ1-3; checking the TCRdb D call of TRBD1 is not possible without DNA. CDR1 is SEHNR and CDR2 is FQNEAQ in the germline V gene (reference sequence). The CDR3 has 15 residues.

The J gene is TRBJ1-6, the V gene TRBV6-5; TCRdb indicates TRBD1, and absent DNA this call remains unverified. In germline, CDR1 is MNHEY, CDR2 SVGAGI. This CDR3 comprises 19 residues. CDR3 protein: CASSYVYPGTRGNNSPLHF.

This clonotype is deemed medium-sized by its frequency. This sequence joins TRBV5-6 and TRBJ1-6; TCRdb picks TRBD1, but there is no DNA to check that call. This CDR3 is 16 amino acids long. The V gene's germline CDR1 is SGHDT and CDR2 YYEEEE. The CDR3 loop reads CASSLGSPGGVSPLHF.